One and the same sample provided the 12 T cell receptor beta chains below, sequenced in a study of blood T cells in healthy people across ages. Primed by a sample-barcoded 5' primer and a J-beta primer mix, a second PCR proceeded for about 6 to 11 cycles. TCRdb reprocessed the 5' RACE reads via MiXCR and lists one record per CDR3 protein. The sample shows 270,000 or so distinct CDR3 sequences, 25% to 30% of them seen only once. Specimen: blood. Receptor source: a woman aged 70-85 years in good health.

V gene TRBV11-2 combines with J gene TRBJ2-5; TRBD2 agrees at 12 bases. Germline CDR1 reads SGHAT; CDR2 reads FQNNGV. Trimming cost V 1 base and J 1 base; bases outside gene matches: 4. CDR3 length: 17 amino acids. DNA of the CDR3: TGTGCCAGCAGCTTAGGGACTAGCGGGGACGTCCAAGAGACCCAGTACTTC. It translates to CASSLGTSGDVQETQYF.

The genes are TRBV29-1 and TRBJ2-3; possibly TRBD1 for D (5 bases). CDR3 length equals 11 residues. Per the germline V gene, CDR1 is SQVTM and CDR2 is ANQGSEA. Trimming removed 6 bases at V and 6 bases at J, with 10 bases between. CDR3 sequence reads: CSVGRADTQYF. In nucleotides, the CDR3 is TGCAGCGTCGGCAGGGCCGATACGCAGTATTTT.

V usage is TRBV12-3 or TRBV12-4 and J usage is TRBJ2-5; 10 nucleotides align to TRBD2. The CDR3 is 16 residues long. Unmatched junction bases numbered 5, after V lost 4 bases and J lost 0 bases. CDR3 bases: TGTGCCAGCAGTTCCGGACTAGCGGAGAACCAAGAGACCCAGTACTTC. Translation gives CASSSGLAENQETQYF.

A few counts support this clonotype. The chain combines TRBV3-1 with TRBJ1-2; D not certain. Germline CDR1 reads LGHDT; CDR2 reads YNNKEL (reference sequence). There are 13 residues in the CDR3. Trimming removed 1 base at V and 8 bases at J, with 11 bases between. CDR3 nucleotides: TGTGCCAGCAGCCAAGCAACGGGTTCCGGCTACACCTTC. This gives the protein CASSQATGSGYTF.

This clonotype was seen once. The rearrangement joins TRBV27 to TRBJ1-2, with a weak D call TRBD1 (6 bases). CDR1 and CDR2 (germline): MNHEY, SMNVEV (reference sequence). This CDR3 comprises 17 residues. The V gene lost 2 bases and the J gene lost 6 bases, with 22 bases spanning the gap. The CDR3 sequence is CASSLNPRGQGEDGYTF. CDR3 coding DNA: TGTGCCAGCAGTTTAAATCCCCGGGGGCAGGGCGAAGATGGCTACACCTTC.

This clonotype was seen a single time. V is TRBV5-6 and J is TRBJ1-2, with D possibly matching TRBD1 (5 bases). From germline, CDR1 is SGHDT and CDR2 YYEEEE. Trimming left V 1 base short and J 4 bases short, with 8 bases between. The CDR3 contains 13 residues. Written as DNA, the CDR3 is TGTGCCAGCAGCTTGAGACAGCCCTATGGCTACACCTTC. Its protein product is CASSLRQPYGYTF.

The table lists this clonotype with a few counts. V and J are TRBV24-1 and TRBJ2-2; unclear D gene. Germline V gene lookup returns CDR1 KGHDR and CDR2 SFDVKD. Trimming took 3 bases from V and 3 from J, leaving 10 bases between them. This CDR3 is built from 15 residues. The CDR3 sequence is CATSDGQLHTGELFF. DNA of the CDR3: TGTGCCACCAGTGATGGGCAGCTTCACACCGGGGAGCTGTTTTTT.

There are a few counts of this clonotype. The CDR3 DNA is TGCGCCAGCAGCTTCCCAGACGAGCAGTACTTC. Its protein product is CASSFPDEQYF. The rearrangement links TRBV5-1 to TRBJ2-5; D gene ambiguous. The end of the DNA aligns better with TRBJ2-7, so the J call may be wrong. Germline V gene data show CDR1 as SGHRS and CDR2 as YFSETQ. The CDR3 contains 11 residues.

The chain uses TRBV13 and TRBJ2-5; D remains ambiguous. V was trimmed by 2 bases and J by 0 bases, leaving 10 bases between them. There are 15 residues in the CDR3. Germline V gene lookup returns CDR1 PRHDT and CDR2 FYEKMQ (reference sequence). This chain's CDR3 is CASSLNLGYQETQYF. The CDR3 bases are TGTGCCAGCAGCTTAAACTTGGGATACCAAGAGACCCAGTACTTC.

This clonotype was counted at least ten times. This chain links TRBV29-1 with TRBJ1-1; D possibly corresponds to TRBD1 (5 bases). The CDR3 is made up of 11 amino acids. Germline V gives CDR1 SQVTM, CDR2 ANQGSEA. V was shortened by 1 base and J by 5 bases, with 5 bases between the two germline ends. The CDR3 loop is CSVEAGTEAFF. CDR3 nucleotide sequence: TGCAGCGTTGAAGCAGGGACTGAAGCTTTCTTT.

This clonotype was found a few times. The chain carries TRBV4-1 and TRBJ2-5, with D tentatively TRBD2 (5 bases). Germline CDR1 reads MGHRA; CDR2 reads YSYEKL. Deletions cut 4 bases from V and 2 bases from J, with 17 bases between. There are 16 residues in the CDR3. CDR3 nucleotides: TGCGCCAGCAGCCTGCGGGTTAGAGTGGAGCAAGAGACCCAGTACTTC. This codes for CASSLRVRVEQETQYF.

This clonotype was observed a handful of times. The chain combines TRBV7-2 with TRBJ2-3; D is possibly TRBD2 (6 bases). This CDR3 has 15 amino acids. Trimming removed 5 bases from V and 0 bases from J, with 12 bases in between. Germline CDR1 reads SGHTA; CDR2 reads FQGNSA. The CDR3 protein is CASSPYGTSTDTQYF. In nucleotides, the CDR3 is TGTGCCAGCAGCCCTTATGGGACTAGCACAGATACGCAGTATTTT.